This T cell receptor beta chain was sequenced during a study of cytomegalovirus exposure and HLA in healthy donors. Study as a whole: Falling in the Caucasian-associated ancestry cluster were 80% to 85% of 398 genotyped donors. Notes on the study in general: In a later analysis, TCR beta V- and J-gene trimming showed a link to a missense DCLRE1C variant.

The PCR had 60 Vbeta and 13 Jbeta primers. The table came from immunoSEQ multiplex PCR; TCRdb's copy has only in-frame clones and leaves some out. The sample has just over 150,000 clones; under 85% are singletons. In its sample, this clone was seen a few times. Its target is not known. The CDR3 is 14 amino acids. Germline CDR1 and CDR2: LNHDA and SQIVND (reference sequence). Trimming shortened V by 3 bases and J by 2 bases, and 8 bases separated the two germline ends. The chain combines TRBV19 with TRBJ1-5; D is unclear. This sequence originates from a woman under 40 in good health and CMV-seronegative. Sequenced input: PBMCs. The CDR3 loop reads CASSIDQGNQPQHF. DNA of the CDR3: TGTGCCAGTAGTATCGATCAGGGCAATCAGCCCCAGCATTTT.